Described below is a single TCR beta chain sequence and its context. Its antigen is not identified. This sample is part of a study of shared clonotypes between healthy human individuals. In the naive CD8 group, cells lacked CD45RO and were positively selected for CCR7, so terminally differentiated effector memory CD45RA+ cells were left out. Some clones are missing from TCRdb's copy, which holds only in-frame ones; the method was immunoSEQ multiplex PCR. There are some 2.1 million clones in the sample; roughly 95% occur only once, and about 1.1% lies in the top ten. The CDR3 spans 15 residues. With V trimmed by 3 bases and J by 4 bases, 4 bases remained unmatched. Per the germline V gene, CDR1 is SEHNR and CDR2 is FQNEAQ (reference sequence). Study results and limitations: Incomplete sequencing of sorted subsets was indicated by rarefaction despite large depth. Larger richness was generally estimated for naive than memory subsets.

The V gene is TRBV7-9, the J gene TRBJ2-1; the match to TRBD2 covers 9 bases. The sample comprised naive CD8+ T cells sorted from blood. This TCR derives from a man younger than 35 in good health. Here the CDR3 DNA reads TGTGCCAGCAGCTTCACTAGCGGGCCTTACAATGAGCAGTTCTTC. This gives the protein CASSFTSGPYNEQFF.